Shown below are 28 T cell receptor beta chains from a single sample sequenced in a study of identifying expanded T cells in peripheral blood. The protocol was immunoSEQ multiplex PCR, while the TCRdb copy is restricted to in-frame clones and leaves out a portion. This repertoire shows 95,000 to 100,000 clones, roughly nine tenths found once; its top ten account for about 18%. Sequenced material: blood. These receptor sequences come from a person between 18 and 69 years old in good health.

This sequence joins TRBV5-1 and TRBJ1-2; TRBD1 agrees at 7 bases. Germline trimming cut 4 bases from V and 4 bases from J; bases unmatched to any gene: 10. This CDR3 spans 15 amino acids. Germline V gene lookup returns CDR1 SGHRS and CDR2 YFSETQ. CDR3 bases: TGCGCCAGCAGCCCCCGGGACAGCGCTTTCTATGGCTACACCTTC. Encoded protein: CASSPRDSAFYGYTF.

The rearrangement joins TRBV10-3 to TRBJ1-1, with TRBD1 matching over 9 bases. J lost 4 bases, V lost 7 bases, and 7 bases had no gene match. The CDR3 length is 14 residues. The germline gives CDR1 ENHRY, CDR2 SYGVKD. The CDR3 is CAITQDRGGTEAFF. Written as DNA, the CDR3 is TGTGCCATCACCCAGGACAGGGGCGGCACTGAAGCTTTCTTT.

V gene TRBV7-9 combines with J gene TRBJ1-3; 7 positions match TRBD1. The CDR3 is made up of 17 amino acids. Germline values: CDR1 SEHNR, CDR2 FQNEAQ (reference sequence). Losses at the gene ends were 3 bases for V and 0 bases for J; bases not matched to a gene: 8. DNA for the CDR3: TGTGCCAGCAGCTTTGGGCCAGGGGGGTACTCTGGAAACACCATATATTTT. This encodes CASSFGPGGYSGNTIYF.

The chain carries TRBV9 and TRBJ2-2, with TRBD1 as a possible D gene (5 bases). The length of the CDR3 is 14 residues. V shed 0 bases and J shed 4 bases, with 7 bases lying between them. The germline gives CDR1 SGDLS, CDR2 YYNGEE. CDR3 coding DNA: TGTGCCAGCAGCGTAGATGGGGCCACCGGGGAGCTGTTTTTT. It specifies CASSVDGATGELFF.

J is TRBJ1-5 and V is TRBV30, with a weak D call TRBD1 (5 bases). Germline CDR1 GTSNPN, CDR2 SVGIG (reference sequence). There are 11 residues in the CDR3. V shed 1 base and J shed 15 bases, with 13 bases lying between them. CDR3 sequence reads: CAWSGGARLHF. The DNA for the CDR3 is TGTGCCTGGAGTGGAGGGGCCCGGTTGCATTTT.

This clone was picked up one time. The CDR3 is CASQQGAGDSPLHF. The CDR3, as DNA: TGTGCCAGCCAACAGGGGGCTGGTGATTCACCCCTCCACTTT. The chain carries TRBV7-9 and TRBJ1-6, with TRBD1 matching over 9 bases. The germline CDR1 and CDR2 sequences are SEHNR and FQNEAQ (reference sequence). V shed 8 bases, J shed 8 bases, and the junction held 7 bases outside the gene matches. CDR3 length equals 14 residues. Drawing the rest from reference TRBV7-9 and TRBJ1-6, the complete variable domain is DTGVSQNPRHKITKRGQNVTFRCDPISEHNRLYWYRQTLGQGPEFLTYFQNEAQLEKSRLLSDRFSAERPKGSFSTLEIQRTEQGDSAMYLCASQQGAGDSPLHFGNGTRLTVT.

This chain uses TRBV4-1 with TRBJ2-7, with D perhaps matching TRBD2 (5 bases). Trimming shortened V by 1 base and J by 4 bases, and 14 bases separated the two germline ends. The CDR3 is 15 residues long. Germline loops: CDR1 MGHRA, CDR2 YSYEKL. The CDR3, as DNA: TGCGCCAGCAGCCAAGCTCGGGGTGTAACTTACGAGCAGTACTTC. Its translation: CASSQARGVTYEQYF.

The rearrangement joins TRBV7-9 to TRBJ2-7; no clear D. Trimming left V 3 bases short and J 7 bases short, with 16 bases between. The germline CDR1 and CDR2 sequences are SEHNR and FQNEAQ (reference sequence). This CDR3 contains 14 residues. The CDR3 loop reads CASSFSPVAWEQYF. CDR3 nucleotide sequence: TGTGCCAGCAGCTTCTCCCCCGTGGCTTGGGAGCAGTACTTC.

The table lists this clone with a count of one. The rearrangement links TRBV7-6 to TRBJ2-7; TRBD2 is a possible D gene (7 bases). Germline CDR1 and CDR2: SGHVS and FNYEAQ. This CDR3 comprises 12 residues. V was cut by 3 bases and J by 6 bases, with 9 bases left in between. The CDR3 spells CASSLGGLEQYF. The CDR3 DNA sequence: TGTGCCAGCAGCTTGGGGGGGCTCGAGCAGTACTTC.

V usage is TRBV14 and J usage is TRBJ2-7; 7 bases are shared with TRBD1. This CDR3 is 17 amino acids long. Trimming cost V 0 bases and J 0 bases; bases outside gene matches: 8. CDR1 and CDR2 from the germline V gene are SGHDN and FVKESK. CDR3 sequence (DNA): TGTGCCAGCAGCCAAGATAGGGTTGGGACAGCCTCCTACGAGCAGTACTTC. It specifies CASSQDRVGTASYEQYF.

The table lists this clone with a few counts. The CDR3 coding sequence is TGTGCCAGCAGCGTAGATCAGGATTCACCCCTCCACTTT. It is translated as CASSVDQDSPLHF. This sequence joins TRBV9 and TRBJ1-6, with D unclear. CDR1 is SGDLS and CDR2 is YYNGEE in the germline V gene. V was cut by 0 bases and J by 8 bases, with 6 bases left in between. The CDR3 is 13 amino acids.

This clone was observed once. This chain joins TRBV28 and TRBJ1-5; D is perhaps TRBD1 (5 bases). V dropped 8 bases and J dropped 10 bases, with 18 bases sitting between them. This CDR3 is 13 amino acids long. The germline CDR1 and CDR2 sequences are MDHEN and SYDVKM. The DNA of the CDR3 is TGTGCCAGCCACTCCTTTTCGGGGGGACCCCAGCATTTT. Amino acids: CASHSFSGGPQHF.

This rearrangement joins TRBV2 to TRBJ2-1; D remains unclear. The germline V gene encodes CDR1 SNHLY and CDR2 FYNNEI. V dropped 7 bases and J dropped 6 bases, with 16 bases sitting between them. CDR3 length: 14 amino acids. The CDR3: CASTTLRDGNEQFF. The CDR3 DNA reads TGTGCCAGCACCACGCTGCGTGACGGCAATGAGCAGTTCTTC.

The chain couples TRBV4-3 to TRBJ2-1, with 7 bases matching TRBD1. Germline CDR1 LGHNA, CDR2 YSLEER. The CDR3 covers 14 residues. The junction had 3 bases not matched to a gene; V was cut back by 1 base and J by 6 bases. The CDR3 coding sequence is TGCGCCAGCAGCCAAGGCGACAGGGTCAATGAGCAGTTCTTC. Amino acid sequence: CASSQGDRVNEQFF.

The gene calls are TRBV5-1 and TRBJ2-6, with 7 nucleotides matching TRBD1. The CDR3 runs 18 residues. Germline V lookup: CDR1 SGHRS, CDR2 YFSETQ. V lost 4 bases, J lost 0 bases, and 10 bases stayed unmatched. CDR3 DNA sequence: TGCGCCAGCAGCCCCGGACAGGTTCTTTACTCTGGGGCCAACGTCCTGACTTTC. Translated: CASSPGQVLYSGANVLTF.

This rearrangement joins TRBV5-6 to TRBJ2-5; 8 positions agree with TRBD1. The CDR3 runs to 12 residues. In germline, CDR1 is SGHDT, CDR2 YYEEEE. The trim removed 6 bases at V and 5 bases at J, leaving 3 bases unmatched. The CDR3 protein is CASTTGGETQYF. CDR3 DNA sequence: TGTGCCAGCACAACAGGGGGGGAGACCCAGTACTTC.

J is TRBJ1-1 and V is TRBV12-5, with D perhaps matching TRBD1 (5 bases). The length of the CDR3 is 17 residues. Germline CDR1 is LGHNT and CDR2 is FRNRAP. V lost 1 base to trimming and J lost 7 bases, with 22 bases between them. The CDR3 nucleotides read TGTGCTAGTGGTTTGGCCTTAGACAGCCTGAACACTGGTGAAGCTTTCTTT. Protein sequence: CASGLALDSLNTGEAFF.

This chain uses TRBV5-1 with TRBJ2-1; 7 positions agree with TRBD2. Trimming cost V 2 bases and J 7 bases; bases outside gene matches: 15. The germline CDR1 and CDR2 sequences are SGHRS and YFSETQ. The CDR3 has 17 amino acids. This CDR3 reads CASSFPQRGGWENEQFF. The CDR3, as DNA: TGCGCCAGCAGCTTCCCCCAGAGGGGAGGGTGGGAGAATGAGCAGTTCTTC.

This rearrangement joins TRBV6-5 to TRBJ2-7; D might be TRBD1 or TRBD2, each matching 6 bases. The V gene's germline CDR1 is MNHEY and CDR2 SVGAGI. CDR3 length equals 13 residues. The V and J ends lost 5 bases and 2 bases respectively, with 10 bases between them. CDR3: CASSAGQPYEQYF. For the CDR3, the DNA is TGTGCCAGCAGTGCGGGACAACCCTACGAGCAGTACTTC.

The chain combines TRBV7-2 with TRBJ2-3; D might be TRBD1 or TRBD2, each matching 5 bases. Trimming pared 5 bases from V and 0 bases from J, leaving 21 bases between. CDR3 size: 18 residues. Germline CDR1 is SGHTA and CDR2 is FQGNSA. This chain's CDR3 is CASSPGFVGHPSTDTQYF. CDR3 bases: TGTGCCAGCAGCCCGGGGTTTGTGGGGCACCCTAGCACAGATACGCAGTATTTT.

V gene TRBV7-6 combines with J gene TRBJ1-2; TRBD1 aligns across 10 bases. In germline, CDR1 is SGHVS, CDR2 FNYEAQ. CDR3 length: 14 amino acids. Trimming took 5 bases from V and 6 from J; bases not matched to a gene: 6. In nucleotides, the CDR3 is TGTGCCAGCAGCCCCGACAGGGGGCGAGATGGCTACACCTTC. Translating gives CASSPDRGRDGYTF.

The CDR3 DNA is TGTGCCAGCAGTTGGGTAGCGGGGCAAGAGACCCAGTACTTC. This sequence encodes CASSWVAGQETQYF. The chain is built from TRBV6-5 and TRBJ2-5; TRBD2 agrees at 8 bases. Germline V lookup: CDR1 MNHEY, CDR2 SVGAGI. V was clipped by 4 bases and J by 2 bases; unmatched bases: 3. This CDR3 is built from 14 residues.

This chain connects TRBV19 to TRBJ2-1, with 10 bases aligning to TRBD1. Unmatched junction bases numbered 14, after V lost 6 bases and J lost 9 bases. CDR3 length: 16 amino acids. Germline CDR1 is LNHDA and CDR2 is SQIVND (reference sequence). This chain's CDR3 is CASSKNRDRGIGEQFF. CDR3 coding DNA: TGTGCCAGTAGCAAAAACCGGGACAGGGGTATAGGTGAGCAGTTCTTC.

The chain employs TRBV7-9 and TRBJ2-1; D may be TRBD1 (6 bases). The CDR3 is made up of 15 amino acids. The ends were cut back, 4 bases at V and 4 bases at J, with 14 bases in the middle. Germline V gene sequence: CDR1 SEHNR, CDR2 FQNEAQ (reference sequence). CDR3 loop: CASSSLSQGYNEQFF. DNA of the CDR3: TGTGCCAGCAGCTCCCTTTCACAGGGTTACAATGAGCAGTTCTTC.

The chain employs TRBV30 and TRBJ2-7, with D uncertain. Germline CDR1 GTSNPN, CDR2 SVGIG (reference sequence). The CDR3 has 16 amino acids. The ends were cut back, 3 bases at V and 0 bases at J, with 18 bases in the middle. The CDR3 sequence is CAWSVVLLGSSYEQYF. The DNA of the CDR3 is TGTGCCTGGAGCGTTGTACTTCTTGGCAGCTCCTACGAGCAGTACTTC.

The gene calls are TRBV6-5 and TRBJ1-1, with D possibly TRBD1 on 6 matching bases. From germline, CDR1 is MNHEY and CDR2 SVGAGI. Trimming pared 2 bases from V and 2 bases from J, leaving 12 bases between. The CDR3 contains 15 residues. CDR3 bases: TGTGCCAGCAGTTACGCTGGGGGGGCCAACACTGAAGCTTTCTTT. Its protein product is CASSYAGGANTEAFF.

The chain recombines TRBV5-1 with TRBJ1-1; possibly TRBD1 for D (5 bases). This CDR3 has 16 amino acids. CDR1 and CDR2 (germline): SGHRS, YFSETQ. Trimming took off 2 bases at V and 4 bases at J, with 18 bases between the two ends. Written as DNA, the CDR3 is TGCGCCAGCAGCTTCATCCTGATTTCCGGGGGCACTGAAGCTTTCTTT. This codes for CASSFILISGGTEAFF.

This clone has more than one count but fewer than ten. The rearrangement uses TRBV27 and TRBJ2-6; 7 bases map to TRBD2. The CDR3 is made up of 18 amino acids. V shed 5 bases, J shed 0 bases, and the junction held 10 bases outside the gene matches. Germline lookup yields CDR1 MNHEY and CDR2 SMNVEV (reference sequence). Here the CDR3 DNA reads TGTGCCAGCAGTCCCTCCCCTAGCGGATTCTCTGGGGCCAACGTCCTGACTTTC. Its translation is CASSPSPSGFSGANVLTF.